This T cell receptor (beta chain) is drawn from a study of cytomegalovirus exposure and HLA in healthy donors. This clone was observed a single time. The germline V gene encodes CDR1 MGHDK and CDR2 SYGVNS. Trimming removed 3 bases from V and 5 bases from J; junction bases left unmatched: 6. The CDR3 spans 15 residues. Amplification used 60 Vbeta primers and 13 Jbeta primers. Data came from immunoSEQ multiplex PCR; TCRdb stores just in-frame clones and leaves some out. The sample has approximately 90,000 clones; more than 70% are singletons. This chain connects TRBV25-1 to TRBJ1-3; 8 bases are a match to TRBD1. This receptor was taken from a man aged 25 to 45 in good health and CMV-seronegative. Sequenced sample: PBMCs. CDR3 region: CASSDWTGPRNTIYF. The DNA for the CDR3 is TGTGCCAGCAGTGATTGGACAGGGCCGCGAAACACCATATATTTT.